The sequence of this TCR beta chain was determined in a study of blood T cell repertoires in COVID-19. The assay was immunoSEQ multiplex PCR, and TCRdb's table has in-frame clones only and misses some. The data hold tens of thousands of clones, with almost 85% observed a single time. Germline assignment: CDR1 SGHRS and CDR2 YFSETQ. V was trimmed by 1 base and J by 1 base, leaving 14 bases between them. The CDR3 length is 17 residues. J is TRBJ2-2 and V is TRBV5-1; D perhaps matches TRBD1 (6 bases). The sequence derives from a man between 45 and 60 years old with active or convalescent COVID-19. Specimen: peripheral blood. The CDR3 bases are TGCGCCAGCAGCTTGACCTACCCGACAGGGAACACCGGGGAGCTGTTTTTT. It specifies CASSLTYPTGNTGELFF.